This TCR beta chain is from a study of cytomegalovirus exposure and HLA in healthy donors. Nominally healthy donors provided the samples, though records likely missed some immune exposures. Study conclusions and caveats: Accounts indicate the classifier identified cytomegalovirus status with strong specificity and sensitivity.

This clone was found once. Its antigen is not known. CDR3 length: 15 residues. The V end lost 3 bases, the J end lost 2 bases, and 14 bases lay between the germline ends. Germline loops: CDR1 SGHKS, CDR2 YYEKEE (reference sequence). It was with 60 Vbeta and 13 Jbeta primers that the PCR ran. Here immunoSEQ multiplex PCR was the method, and the copy in TCRdb shows in-frame clones only, minus some. The sample records around 90,000 clones, about four fifths being singletons. The sample consisted of PBMCs. The chain employs TRBV5-5 and TRBJ2-5; TRBD1 is a possible D gene (5 bases). The source of this sequence is a male donor in good health and CMV-seropositive. In DNA form, the CDR3 reads TGTGCCAGCAGCTGGGTCAGACAGCCTCAAGAGACCCAGTACTTC. Translated: CASSWVRQPQETQYF.